One sample yielded the 2 T cell receptor beta chains listed below, sequenced in a study of blood T cell repertoires in COVID-19. The assay was immunoSEQ multiplex PCR, and TCRdb's table has in-frame clones only and misses some. The table shows some 93,000 clones, with 86% occurring only once. Sequencing was performed on peripheral blood. The receptors stem from a man aged 55 to 70 with acute or convalescent COVID-19.

CDR3 nucleotide sequence: TGTGCCAGCAGTAGAGCCGGGACAGGTAACATCGGGCAGTACTTC. This encodes CASSRAGTGNIGQYF. The chain is built from TRBV7-2 and TRBJ2-7; 8 nucleotides align to TRBD1. V dropped 6 bases and J dropped 9; count of bases not matched to a gene: 16. This CDR3 is built from 15 residues. Germline V gene sequence: CDR1 SGHTA, CDR2 FQGNSA.

This chain links TRBV3-1 (or the pseudogene TRBV3-2) with TRBJ2-1; 11 nucleotides agree with TRBD1. CDR1 and CDR2 from the germline V gene are LGHDT and YNNKEL (reference sequence). The CDR3 sequence is 15 residues long. The junction had 2 bases not matched to a gene; V was cut back by 4 bases and J by 3 bases. The CDR3 spells CASSPGTGGYNEQFF. CDR3 bases: TGTGCCAGCAGCCCCGGGACAGGGGGCTACAATGAGCAGTTCTTC.